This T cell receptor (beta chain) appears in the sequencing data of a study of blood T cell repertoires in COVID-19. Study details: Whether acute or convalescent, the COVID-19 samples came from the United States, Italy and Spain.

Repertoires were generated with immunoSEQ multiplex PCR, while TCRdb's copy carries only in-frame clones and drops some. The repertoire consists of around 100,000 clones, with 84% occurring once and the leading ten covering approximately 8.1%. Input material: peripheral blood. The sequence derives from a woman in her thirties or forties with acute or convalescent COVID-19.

The CDR3 is CASSSTSLGQGFYGYTF. CDR3 nucleotide sequence: TGTGCCAGCAGTTCCACATCCTTGGGACAGGGGTTCTATGGCTACACCTTC. J is TRBJ1-2 and V is TRBV28; 10 positions agree with TRBD1. The CDR3 sequence is 17 residues long. With V trimmed by 4 bases and J by 4 bases, 12 bases remained unmatched. The germline V gene encodes CDR1 MDHEN and CDR2 SYDVKM.